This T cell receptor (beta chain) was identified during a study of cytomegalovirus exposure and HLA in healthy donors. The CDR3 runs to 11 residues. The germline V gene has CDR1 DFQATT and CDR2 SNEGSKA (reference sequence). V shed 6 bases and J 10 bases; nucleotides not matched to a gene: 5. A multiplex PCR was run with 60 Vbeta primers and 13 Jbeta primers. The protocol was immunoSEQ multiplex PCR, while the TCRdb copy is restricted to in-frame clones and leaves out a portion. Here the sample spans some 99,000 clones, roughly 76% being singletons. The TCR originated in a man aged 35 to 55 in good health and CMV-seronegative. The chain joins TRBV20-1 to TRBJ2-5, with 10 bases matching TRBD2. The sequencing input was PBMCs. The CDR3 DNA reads TGCAGTGCCCTAGCGGGAGTGGGCCAGTACTTC. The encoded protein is CSALAGVGQYF.